The clone carrying this T cell receptor (beta chain) was counted a single time. Antigen unknown. Sequencing used immunoSEQ multiplex PCR; TCRdb keeps in-frame clones, though not all of them. The profile covers 760,000 or so clones, with 95% to 97% appearing a single time and about 0.22% taken by the ten largest. The naive CD8 population came from CD45RO-negative cells selected for CCR7, without terminally differentiated effector memory CD45RA+ cells. The CDR3 runs 12 residues. Looked up from germline, CDR1 is SGDLS and CDR2 is YYNGEE. V was clipped by 3 bases and J by 3 bases, with 5 bases between them. This entry belongs to a study of shared clonotypes between healthy human individuals. Whole-study results and caveats: When naive CD4 clonotypes were compared across several donors, around 4.6% were shared.

The TCR sequence derives from a man aged 25-40 years in good health. The specimen sequenced was naive CD8+ T cells sorted from blood. This chain uses TRBV9 with TRBJ2-3; D may be TRBD2 (5 bases). The CDR3 nucleotides read TGTGCCAGCAGCGCGGGGACAGATACGCAGTATTTT. This translates into CASSAGTDTQYF.